The clone carrying this TCR beta chain appeared many times. Its cognate antigen is unknown. Germline CDR1 ENHRY, CDR2 SYGVKD. V dropped 7 bases and J dropped 5 bases, with 17 bases sitting between them. The CDR3 loop spans 14 amino acids. The investigators amplified TCR beta CDR3 regions from RNA transcripts. HTBI primers were the set used in a first-round RT-PCR of the TCR CDR3. One entry per CDR3 protein, called by TCRdb with MiXCR from the multiplex PCR reads. The sample holds hundreds of thousands of distinct CDR3 sequences, approximately 13% seen once. The record originates from a study of T cells in Graves' hyperthyroidism and ophthalmopathy. Study-wide points: In blood, most of the thyroid clonotypes expanded above 0.001 were also present.

Sample: blood. This TCR was recovered from a woman in her 30s with Graves' hyperthyroidism. This chain joins TRBV10-3 and TRBJ1-1; no definite D call. The CDR3 DNA sequence: TGTGCCATCACATCGACGGGGAAAAGGACTGAAGCTTTCTTT. It codes for CAITSTGKRTEAFF.